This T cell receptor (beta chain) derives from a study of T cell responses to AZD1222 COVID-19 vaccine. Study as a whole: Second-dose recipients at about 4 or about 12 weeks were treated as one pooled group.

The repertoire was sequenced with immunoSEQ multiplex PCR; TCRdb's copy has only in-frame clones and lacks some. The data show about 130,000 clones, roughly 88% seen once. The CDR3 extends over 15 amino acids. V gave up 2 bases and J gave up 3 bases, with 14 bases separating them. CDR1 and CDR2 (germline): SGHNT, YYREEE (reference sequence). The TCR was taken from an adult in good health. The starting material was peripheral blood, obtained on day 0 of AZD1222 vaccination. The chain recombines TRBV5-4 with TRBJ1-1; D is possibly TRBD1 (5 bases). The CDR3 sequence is CASSLGLRGDTEAFF. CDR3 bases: TGTGCCAGCAGCTTAGGGCTCCGGGGGGACACTGAAGCTTTCTTT.